Listed here are 24 T cell receptor beta chains from one sample, sequenced in a study of Graves' ophthalmopathy and Graves' hyperthyroidism. Amplifying from RNA transcripts, the study obtained TCR beta CDR3 regions. Following a first-round RT-PCR that used HTBI primers, a second-round multiplex PCR was carried out. TCRdb fed the multiplex PCR reads into MiXCR, producing one record per CDR3 protein. The sample contains around 470,000 distinct CDR3 sequences, 14% of which appear only once. Sequenced sample: blood. The receptor source for this set is a woman aged 25 to 39 with Graves' ophthalmopathy.

This clonotype was picked up a small number of times. The chain employs TRBV20-1 and TRBJ1-1; 10 bases align to TRBD1. CDR1 and CDR2 from the germline V gene are DFQATT and SNEGSKA (reference sequence). Unmatched junction bases numbered 14, after V lost 0 bases and J lost 4 bases. There are 18 residues in the CDR3. CDR3 protein: CSAREPGTGVPRGTEAFF. CDR3 DNA: TGCAGTGCTAGAGAGCCTGGGACAGGGGTCCCCAGAGGCACTGAAGCTTTCTTT.

The chain has TRBV18 and TRBJ2-7; D call uncertain. The V gene's germline CDR1 is KGHSH and CDR2 LQKENI. Trimming removed 5 bases from V and 3 bases from J, with 17 bases in between. CDR3 length equals 15 residues. CDR3: CASSFSGAVFYEQYF. CDR3 sequence (DNA): TGTGCCAGCTCATTCTCTGGTGCAGTTTTCTACGAGCAGTACTTC. Filled out from reference TRBV18 and TRBJ2-7, the complete variable domain reads NAGVMQNPRHLVRRRGQEARLRCSPMKGHSHVYWYRQLPEEGLKFMVYLQKENIIDESGMPKERFSAEFPKEGPSILRIQQVVRGDSAAYFCASSFSGAVFYEQYFGPGTRLTVT.

CDR3 protein: CASSSFETGVLYGYTF. CDR3 nucleotide sequence: TGTGCCAGCAGTAGCTTCGAGACAGGGGTTCTGTATGGCTACACCTTC. The V and J genes are TRBV12-3 or TRBV12-4 and TRBJ1-2; the match to TRBD1 covers 8 bases. J gave up 5 bases and V 5 bases, and 13 bases lay outside the gene matches. The CDR3 contains 16 residues.

This clonotype was seen at least ten times. CDR3 residues: CASTPKNTEAFF. The CDR3 DNA sequence: TGTGCCAGCACTCCCAAGAACACTGAAGCTTTCTTT. The chain recombines TRBV6-1 with TRBJ1-1; unclear D gene. V was cut by 7 bases and J by 1 base, with 7 bases left in between. The CDR3 covers 12 residues. Germline CDR1 is MNHNS and CDR2 is SASEGT.

On this clonotype itself: This may stem from a read error, because a much larger clone lies one nucleotide away. The chain is built from TRBV28 and TRBJ1-2, with unresolved D. Germline assignment: CDR1 MDHEN and CDR2 SYDVKM. The CDR3 runs to 13 residues. As DNA, the CDR3 is TGTGCCAACAGTTCGGCAAAAGGCTATGGCTACACCTTC. Encoded protein: CANSSAKGYGYTF.

V gene TRBV30 combines with J gene TRBJ1-2, with TRBD1 matching over 7 bases. Germline V lookup: CDR1 GTSNPN, CDR2 SVGIG (reference sequence). This CDR3 contains 16 residues. Trimming at V came to 1 base and at J to 4 bases, leaving 12 bases not matched to a gene. Written as DNA, the CDR3 is TGTGCCTGGAGTGCTCTTCCCGGACAGGATCTCTATGGCTACACCTTC. Amino acid sequence: CAWSALPGQDLYGYTF.

In this sample, this clonotype turned up many times. CDR3 DNA sequence: TGCAGCCCCCTATTCTTAGCGGGGGGAATGGAGACCCAGTACTTC. Translated, it gives CSPLFLAGGMETQYF. The V and J genes are TRBV20-1 and TRBJ2-5; 10 bases agree with TRBD2. Germline V gene sequence: CDR1 DFQATT, CDR2 SNEGSKA (reference sequence). The CDR3 spans 15 residues.

In regard to this clonotype: The junction does not match germline at one end; this may be a read error. V gene TRBV6-1 combines with J gene TRBJ1-5; D possibly corresponds to TRBD1 (6 bases). CDR3 length: 14 amino acids. Germline CDR1 and CDR2: MNHNS and SASEGT. For the CDR3, the DNA is TGTGCCAGAAGTGAACAGGGTGTTTGGCAGCCCCAGCATTTT. This gives the protein CARSEQGVWQPQHF.

This clonotype was picked up a small number of times. CDR3 coding DNA: TGTGCCAGCAACCCGGGACTAGCTGGGGGCGGGGAGCTGTTTTTT. Residues: CASNPGLAGGGELFF. The V and J genes are TRBV6-1 and TRBJ2-2, with TRBD2 matching over 9 bases. Germline values: CDR1 MNHNS, CDR2 SASEGT. Germline trimming cut 7 bases from V and 7 bases from J; bases unmatched to any gene: 10. The CDR3 extends over 15 amino acids.

This clonotype has at least ten counts. This chain uses TRBV6-1 with TRBJ2-7, with a possible D match to TRBD1 (5 bases). This CDR3 contains 14 residues. V shed 7 bases and J shed 2 bases, with 15 bases lying between them. Germline-derived CDR1 and CDR2 are MNHNS and SASEGT. The CDR3, as DNA: TGTGCCAGCACTGAGGCGGCAGGGACCTACGAGCAGTACTTC. This codes for CASTEAAGTYEQYF.

This chain uses TRBV6-1 with TRBJ1-2, with a tentative D call TRBD1 (6 bases). CDR1 MNHNS and CDR2 SASEGT come from the germline V gene. The CDR3 loop spans 12 amino acids. V lost 10 bases and J 8 bases, leaving 17 bases between the germline ends. The CDR3 protein is CATSVGASGYTF. CDR3 in DNA: TGTGCCACCTCCGTGGGGGCGAGCGGCTACACCTTC.

This clonotype was seen repeatedly, ten times or more. V gene TRBV11-2 combines with J gene TRBJ2-7, with TRBD2 matching over 7 bases. This CDR3 has 13 amino acids. Per germline, CDR1 SGHAT and CDR2 FQNNGV. V lost 5 bases, J lost 6 bases, and 7 bases stayed unmatched. The CDR3 spells CASSTGLVPEQYF. The CDR3 nucleotides read TGTGCCAGCAGCACCGGACTAGTCCCCGAGCAGTACTTC.

This clonotype has ten or more counts. The chain is built from TRBV19 and TRBJ1-1, with D perhaps matching TRBD1 (5 bases). Trimming took off 7 bases at V and 5 bases at J, with 14 bases between the two ends. The CDR3 is 13 amino acids. Germline V gene sequence: CDR1 LNHDA, CDR2 SQIVND (reference sequence). CDR3 nucleotides: TGTGCCAGTATCCCAGGCCGGGGGACTGAAGCTTTCTTT. Its translation: CASIPGRGTEAFF.

This clonotype showed up many times. The CDR3 DNA follows: TGCAGTGCCAGTGCCTTCGGTACTGAAGCTTTCTTT. Protein: CSASAFGTEAFF. J is TRBJ1-1 and V is TRBV20-1; D ambiguous. CDR3 length: 12 amino acids. CDR1 and CDR2 from the germline V gene are DFQATT and SNEGSKA (reference sequence). The V and J ends lost 6 bases and 5 bases respectively, with 13 bases between them.

This clonotype appeared many times. The rearrangement links TRBV27 to TRBJ2-2; 16 bases fit TRBD2. J was trimmed by 8 bases and V by 3 bases; bases with no gene match: 6. This CDR3 has 17 residues. The germline V gene encodes CDR1 MNHEY and CDR2 SMNVEV (reference sequence). CDR3 sequence (DNA): TGTGCCAGCAGTTTCACCGGGACTAGCGGGAGGGCTGGGGAGCTGTTTTTT. Amino acid sequence: CASSFTGTSGRAGELFF.

This clonotype was detected ten times or more. The chain has TRBV5-6 and TRBJ1-2, with D perhaps matching TRBD1 (5 bases). Trimming stripped 2 bases from V and 8 bases from J, with 16 bases between. This CDR3 has 14 amino acids. Germline V gene lookup returns CDR1 SGHDT and CDR2 YYEEEE. This CDR3 is CASSFRGQGIGYTF. The CDR3 DNA sequence: TGTGCCAGCAGCTTCCGCGGACAAGGGATCGGCTACACCTTC.

This clonotype appeared many times. This sequence joins TRBV7-9 and TRBJ2-5, with unresolved D. CDR1 is SEHNR and CDR2 is FQNEAQ in the germline V gene (reference sequence). The ends were cut back, 7 bases at V and 3 bases at J, with 12 bases in the middle. The CDR3 consists of 13 residues. Here the CDR3 DNA reads TGTGCCAGCAAGGGCTGGGGAAAAGAGACCCAGTACTTC. As protein: CASKGWGKETQYF. Together with reference TRBV7-9 and TRBJ2-5, the CDR3 gives the full variable domain: DTGVSQNPRHKITKRGQNVTFRCDPISEHNRLYWYRQTLGQGPEFLTYFQNEAQLEKSRLLSDRFSAERPKGSFSTLEIQRTEQGDSAMYLCASKGWGKETQYFGPGTRLLVL.

In its sample, this clonotype was seen many times. The chain uses TRBV11-1 and TRBJ1-3, with no clear D. The CDR3 loop spans 16 amino acids. V lost 2 bases and J 4 bases, leaving 15 bases between the germline ends. Per germline, CDR1 SGHAT and CDR2 FQDESV (reference sequence). CDR3 in amino acids: CASSLLGAPDGNTIYF. For the CDR3, the DNA is TGTGCCAGCAGCTTATTAGGAGCCCCGGACGGAAACACCATATATTTT.

This clonotype was seen ten or more times. The gene calls are TRBV11-2 and TRBJ2-5; D is undetermined. CDR3 size: 16 residues. Trimming cost V 5 bases and J 4 bases, with 20 bases left between them. Per germline, CDR1 SGHAT and CDR2 FQNNGV. The chain's CDR3 is CASSAVLGTEGETQYF. In DNA form, the CDR3 reads TGTGCCAGCAGCGCGGTGTTAGGAACAGAAGGAGAGACCCAGTACTTC.

This clonotype was seen many times. The junction does not match germline at one end; this may be a read error. For the CDR3, the DNA is TGTGCCAGCAGCTTAGTTAGCGGGGGAGAGGTATACGTGCAGTACTTC. It specifies CASSLVSGGEVYVQYF. This chain joins TRBV11-2 and TRBJ2-7; 9 positions agree with TRBD2. From germline, CDR1 is SGHAT and CDR2 FQNNGV. The CDR3 has 16 amino acids.

The sample holds many counts of this clonotype. This chain joins TRBV12-5 and TRBJ1-6; the D is unclear. CDR1 and CDR2 from the germline V gene are LGHNT and FRNRAP. The CDR3 has 18 amino acids. Trimming left V 0 bases short and J 8 bases short, with 20 bases between. The CDR3 loop is CASGLVPRTDLMYSPLHF. The CDR3 DNA sequence: TGTGCTAGTGGTTTGGTACCCCGGACGGACCTGATGTATTCACCCCTCCACTTT.

The V call is TRBV11-2, the J call TRBJ1-2; 12 nucleotides align to TRBD1. Per germline, CDR1 SGHAT and CDR2 FQNNGV. This CDR3 comprises 14 residues. V lost 5 bases, J lost 8 bases, and 6 bases stayed unmatched. In nucleotides, the CDR3 is TGTGCCAGCAGCCAGGGACAGGGGGCGAGCGGCTACACCTTC. This gives the protein CASSQGQGASGYTF.

CDR3 DNA: TGCGCCAGCAGCGCTGGACAGGGTGGTATCACCGGGGAGCTGTTTTTT. As protein: CASSAGQGGITGELFF. The chain recombines TRBV5-1 with TRBJ2-2; TRBD1 matches 8 bases. J was trimmed by 4 bases and V by 4 bases; bases with no gene match: 9. This CDR3 comprises 16 residues. Germline values: CDR1 SGHRS, CDR2 YFSETQ.

The table lists this clonotype with many counts. The chain couples TRBV12-3 or TRBV12-4 to TRBJ2-5; D assignment may be TRBD1 or TRBD2 (6 bases each). The CDR3 has 14 amino acids. V lost 6 bases and J 1 base, leaving 12 bases between the germline ends. Written as DNA, the CDR3 is TGTGCCAGCAGGCTCGGGGGCGGCCAAGAGACCCAGTACTTC. Its protein product is CASRLGGGQETQYF.